Listed below are T cell receptor beta chains from one sample, sequenced in a study of OX40 agonist ivuxolimab in advanced cancers. Using immunoSEQ multiplex PCR, the repertoire was profiled, and TCRdb retains in-frame clones only, with some absent. The sample includes 60,000 to 75,000 clones, about 89% of them seen just once. The sample was CD4+ or CD8+ T cells sorted from blood, taken in a trial of the OX40 agonist ivuxolimab. The receptors were gathered from an adult with an advanced solid tumor such as melanoma, head and neck, liver or kidney cancer. Both conserved end residues are part of each CDR3. The D gene is left open where the match is weak. The size field is filled for only some rows; it gives once, few, many or a size class.

d_gene: NA; abundance: NA; j_gene: TRBJ2-7; v_gene: TRBV7-9; CDR3aa: CASSTGTDGGASYEQYF; CDR3nt: TGTGCCAGCAGCACCGGGACCGACGGAGGTGCCTCCTACGAGCAGTACTTC
d_gene: TRBD2; abundance: NA; j_gene: TRBJ2-3; v_gene: TRBV2; CDR3aa: CASSEWVAGGIDTQYF; CDR3nt: TGTGCCAGCAGTGAATGGGTAGCGGGGGGGATAGATACGCAGTATTTT
d_gene: NA; abundance: NA; j_gene: TRBJ1-1; v_gene: TRBV29-1; CDR3aa: CSVEEVQDNTEAFF; CDR3nt: TGCAGCGTTGAAGAGGTACAGGACAACACTGAAGCTTTCTTT
d_gene: NA; abundance: NA; j_gene: TRBJ1-2; v_gene: TRBV6-5; CDR3aa: CASSYGAANYGYTF; CDR3nt: TGTGCCAGCAGTTACGGGGCCGCTAACTATGGCTACACCTTC
d_gene: NA; abundance: once; j_gene: TRBJ2-1; v_gene: TRBV29-1; CDR3aa: CSVETGSSYNEQFF; CDR3nt: TGCAGCGTTGAGACCGGTAGCTCCTACAATGAGCAGTTCTTC
d_gene: NA; abundance: NA; j_gene: TRBJ2-1; v_gene: TRBV5-1; CDR3aa: CASSLGGYEQFF; CDR3nt: TGCGCCAGCAGCCTAGGGGGGTATGAGCAGTTCTTC
d_gene: TRBD1; abundance: NA; j_gene: TRBJ1-1; v_gene: TRBV27; CDR3aa: CATAGTGAEAFF; CDR3nt: TGTGCCACCGCCGGGACAGGGGCTGAAGCTTTCTTT
d_gene: TRBD2; abundance: NA; j_gene: TRBJ2-1; v_gene: TRBV7-9; CDR3aa: CASSLITSGSFNNEQFF; CDR3nt: TGTGCCAGCAGCCTAATAACTAGCGGGAGTTTCAACAATGAGCAGTTCTTC
d_gene: TRBD1; abundance: NA; j_gene: TRBJ1-2; v_gene: TRBV7-2; CDR3aa: CAGTADNYGYTF; CDR3nt: TGTGCCGGGACAGCCGATAACTATGGCTACACCTTC
d_gene: NA; abundance: NA; j_gene: TRBJ1-5; v_gene: TRBV6-5; CDR3aa: CASSYSPNQPQHF; CDR3nt: TGTGCCAGCAGTTACTCGCCCAACCAGCCCCAGCATTTT
d_gene: TRBD2; abundance: once; j_gene: TRBJ2-5; v_gene: TRBV27; CDR3aa: CASSISSGSRQTQYF; CDR3nt: TGTGCCAGCAGTATCTCTAGCGGGAGCCGGCAGACCCAGTACTTC
d_gene: NA; abundance: NA; j_gene: TRBJ1-2; v_gene: TRBV9; CDR3aa: CASSNLLYGYTF; CDR3nt: TGTGCCAGCAGCAACCTACTCTATGGCTACACCTTC
d_gene: TRBD2; abundance: NA; j_gene: TRBJ2-1; v_gene: TRBV5-1; CDR3aa: CASSLGGGLAVYGNEQFF; CDR3nt: TGCGCCAGCAGCTTGGGGGGCGGTCTAGCGGTTTATGGCAATGAGCAGTTCTTC
d_gene: NA; abundance: NA; j_gene: TRBJ1-5; v_gene: TRBV19; CDR3aa: CASSRVGQYSGNQPQHF; CDR3nt: TGTGCCAGTAGTAGGGTCGGACAGTACAGTGGCAATCAGCCCCAGCATTTT
d_gene: NA; abundance: NA; j_gene: TRBJ2-5; v_gene: TRBV7-9; CDR3aa: CASSLVTAIQETQYF; CDR3nt: TGTGCCAGCAGCTTAGTGACTGCGATACAAGAGACCCAGTACTTC
d_gene: NA; abundance: NA; j_gene: TRBJ2-7; v_gene: TRBV27; CDR3aa: CASRSREFPYEQYF; CDR3nt: TGTGCCAGCAGGTCCAGGGAGTTTCCCTACGAGCAGTACTTC
d_gene: NA; abundance: NA; j_gene: TRBJ2-3; v_gene: TRBV4-1; CDR3aa: CASSPAGTFTDTQYF; CDR3nt: TGCGCCAGCAGCCCTGCCGGGACTTTCACAGATACGCAGTATTTT
d_gene: NA; abundance: NA; j_gene: TRBJ2-7; v_gene: TRBV7-9; CDR3aa: CASSWGSYEQYF; CDR3nt: TGTGCCAGCAGCTGGGGGTCCTACGAGCAGTACTTC
d_gene: NA; abundance: NA; j_gene: TRBJ2-7; v_gene: TRBV11-2; CDR3aa: CASSLTPALEQYF; CDR3nt: TGTGCCAGCAGCTTAACACCGGCTTTGGAGCAGTACTTC
d_gene: NA; abundance: NA; j_gene: TRBJ2-1; v_gene: TRBV9; CDR3aa: CASSVVSGRSSYNEQFF; CDR3nt: TGTGCCAGCAGCGTAGTTTCCGGACGGAGCTCCTACAATGAGCAGTTCTTC
d_gene: NA; abundance: once; j_gene: TRBJ2-7; v_gene: TRBV27; CDR3aa: CASSPTGLHYEQYF; CDR3nt: TGTGCCAGCAGTCCTACTGGACTGCACTACGAGCAGTACTTC
d_gene: NA; abundance: NA; j_gene: TRBJ2-7; v_gene: TRBV11-2; CDR3aa: CASSLGYGSTDEQYF; CDR3nt: TGTGCCAGCAGCTTAGGATACGGGAGCACCGACGAGCAGTACTTC
d_gene: NA; abundance: NA; j_gene: TRBJ2-5; v_gene: TRBV2; CDR3aa: CASSEDMLGLETQYF; CDR3nt: TGTGCCAGCAGTGAAGATATGCTTGGGCTGGAGACCCAGTACTTC
d_gene: NA; abundance: NA; j_gene: TRBJ2-7; v_gene: TRBV28; CDR3aa: CASSHHLAGTYEQYF; CDR3nt: TGTGCCAGCAGTCACCACCTGGCGGGAACCTACGAGCAGTACTTC
d_gene: TRBD2; abundance: NA; j_gene: TRBJ2-1; v_gene: TRBV12-5; CDR3aa: CASGLGASGSSYNEQFF; CDR3nt: TGTGCTAGTGGTCTGGGGGCTAGCGGGAGCTCCTACAATGAGCAGTTCTTC
d_gene: TRBD1; abundance: NA; j_gene: TRBJ2-1; v_gene: TRBV7-9; CDR3aa: CASSPSTTGPEQFF; CDR3nt: TGTGCCAGCAGCCCCAGCACGACAGGGCCTGAGCAGTTCTTC
d_gene: NA; abundance: NA; j_gene: TRBJ2-7; v_gene: TRBV6-5; CDR3aa: CASSSISHFYEQYF; CDR3nt: TGTGCCAGCAGTTCGATTTCCCATTTCTACGAGCAGTACTTC
d_gene: TRBD1; abundance: NA; j_gene: TRBJ1-1; v_gene: TRBV27; CDR3aa: CASSWTGRTEAFF; CDR3nt: TGTGCCAGCAGTTGGACAGGGCGAACTGAAGCTTTCTTT
d_gene: NA; abundance: NA; j_gene: TRBJ2-1; v_gene: TRBV5-4; CDR3aa: CASSWGVAGLSSYNEQFF; CDR3nt: TGTGCCAGCAGCTGGGGGGTAGCAGGGTTAAGCTCCTACAATGAGCAGTTCTTC
d_gene: NA; abundance: NA; j_gene: TRBJ1-3; v_gene: TRBV2; CDR3aa: CASSEVVWASGNTIYF; CDR3nt: TGTGCCAGCAGTGAAGTCGTTTGGGCCTCTGGAAACACCATATATTTT
d_gene: TRBD1; abundance: NA; j_gene: TRBJ2-3; v_gene: TRBV27; CDR3aa: CASTRTGSTDTQYF; CDR3nt: TGTGCCAGTACAAGGACAGGCAGCACAGATACGCAGTATTTT
d_gene: NA; abundance: NA; j_gene: TRBJ2-7; v_gene: TRBV6-1; CDR3aa: CASSEDLGPHYEQYF; CDR3nt: TGTGCCAGCAGTGAAGACCTGGGACCACACTACGAGCAGTACTTC
d_gene: NA; abundance: NA; j_gene: TRBJ1-1; v_gene: TRBV2; CDR3aa: CASLEGKGFTEAFF; CDR3nt: TGTGCCAGCCTCGAGGGCAAGGGGTTCACTGAAGCTTTCTTT
d_gene: TRBD1; abundance: NA; j_gene: TRBJ2-7; v_gene: TRBV4-1; CDR3aa: CASSQVVQGSDEQYF; CDR3nt: TGCGCCAGCAGCCAAGTGGTACAGGGGTCCGACGAGCAGTACTTC
d_gene: TRBD2; abundance: NA; j_gene: TRBJ2-7; v_gene: TRBV5-4; CDR3aa: CASSFGGSGYEQYF; CDR3nt: TGTGCCAGCAGCTTCGGCGGGAGCGGCTACGAGCAGTACTTC
d_gene: TRBD2; abundance: NA; j_gene: TRBJ2-4; v_gene: TRBV28; CDR3aa: CASSSREGENIQYF; CDR3nt: TGTGCCAGCAGTTCCAGGGAGGGTGAAAACATTCAGTACTTC
d_gene: NA; abundance: few; j_gene: TRBJ1-2; v_gene: TRBV25-1; CDR3aa: CASSADRWSVNYGYTF; CDR3nt: TGTGCCAGCAGTGCAGACCGTTGGTCAGTCAACTATGGCTACACCTTC
d_gene: NA; abundance: NA; j_gene: TRBJ1-1; v_gene: TRBV6-5; CDR3aa: CASSYSYASSTEAFF; CDR3nt: TGTGCCAGCAGTTACTCATACGCCTCGAGCACTGAAGCTTTCTTT
d_gene: TRBD2; abundance: NA; j_gene: TRBJ2-3; v_gene: TRBV6-1; CDR3aa: CASSEALSGLVTDTQYF; CDR3nt: TGTGCCAGCAGTGAAGCGCTGAGTGGACTAGTCACCGATACGCAGTATTTT